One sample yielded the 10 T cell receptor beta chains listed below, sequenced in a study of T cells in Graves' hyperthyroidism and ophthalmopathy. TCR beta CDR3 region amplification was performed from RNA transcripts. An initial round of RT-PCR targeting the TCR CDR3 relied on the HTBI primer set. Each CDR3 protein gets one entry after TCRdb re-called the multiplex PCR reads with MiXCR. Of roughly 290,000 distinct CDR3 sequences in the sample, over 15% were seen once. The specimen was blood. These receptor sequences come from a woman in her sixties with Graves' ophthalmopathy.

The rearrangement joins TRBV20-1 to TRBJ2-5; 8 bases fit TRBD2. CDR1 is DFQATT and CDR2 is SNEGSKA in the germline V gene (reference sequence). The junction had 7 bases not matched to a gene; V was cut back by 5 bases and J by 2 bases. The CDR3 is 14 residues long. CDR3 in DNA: TGCAGTGCTCGGGGGGGGACGGCACAAGAGACCCAGTACTTC. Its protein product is CSARGGTAQETQYF.

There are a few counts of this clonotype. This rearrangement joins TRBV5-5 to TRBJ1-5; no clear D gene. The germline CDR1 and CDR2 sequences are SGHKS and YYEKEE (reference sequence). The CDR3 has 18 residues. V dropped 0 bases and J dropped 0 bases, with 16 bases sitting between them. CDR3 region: CASSLAAGAAYSNQPQHF. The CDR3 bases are TGTGCCAGCAGCTTGGCCGCCGGAGCCGCCTATAGCAATCAGCCCCAGCATTTT.

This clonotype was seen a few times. CDR3 nucleotides: TGTGCCTCCTCCGGTACCCACGAGCAGTACTTC. Translated, it gives CASSGTHEQYF. The chain combines TRBV10-3 with TRBJ2-7, with D hard to call. The V end lost 11 bases, the J end lost 5 bases, and 13 bases lay between the germline ends. From germline, CDR1 is ENHRY and CDR2 SYGVKD. The CDR3 spans 11 residues.

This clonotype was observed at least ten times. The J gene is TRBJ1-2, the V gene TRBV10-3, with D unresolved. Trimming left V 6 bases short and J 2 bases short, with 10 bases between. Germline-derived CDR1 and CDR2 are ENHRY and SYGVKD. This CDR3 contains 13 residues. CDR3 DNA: TGTGCCATCAGAGAGGGTAGAAACTATGGCTACACCTTC. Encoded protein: CAIREGRNYGYTF.

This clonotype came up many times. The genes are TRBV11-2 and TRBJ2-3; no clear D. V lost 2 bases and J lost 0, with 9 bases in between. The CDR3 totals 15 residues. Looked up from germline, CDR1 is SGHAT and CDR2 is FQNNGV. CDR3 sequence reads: CASSLRRPSTDTQYF. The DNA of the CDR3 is TGTGCCAGCAGCTTACGAAGACCCAGCACAGATACGCAGTATTTT.

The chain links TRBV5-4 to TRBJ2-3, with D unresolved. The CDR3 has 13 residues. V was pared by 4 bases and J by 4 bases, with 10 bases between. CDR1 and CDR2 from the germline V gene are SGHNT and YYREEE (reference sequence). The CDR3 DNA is TGTGCCAGCAGCCGTCCTGAGGCAGATACGCAGTATTTT. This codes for CASSRPEADTQYF. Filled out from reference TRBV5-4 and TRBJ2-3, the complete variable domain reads ETGVTQSPTHLIKTRGQQVTLRCSSQSGHNTVSWYQQALGQGPQFIFQYYREEENGRGNFPPRFSGLQFPNYSSELNVNALELDDSALYLCASSRPEADTQYFGPGTRLTVL.

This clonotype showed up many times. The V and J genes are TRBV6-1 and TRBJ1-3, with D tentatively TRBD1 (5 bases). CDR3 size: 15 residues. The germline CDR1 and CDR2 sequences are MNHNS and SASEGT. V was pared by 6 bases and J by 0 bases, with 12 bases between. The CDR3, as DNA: TGTGCCAGCAGCCCCTGGACACTCTCTGGAAACACCATATATTTT. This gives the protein CASSPWTLSGNTIYF.

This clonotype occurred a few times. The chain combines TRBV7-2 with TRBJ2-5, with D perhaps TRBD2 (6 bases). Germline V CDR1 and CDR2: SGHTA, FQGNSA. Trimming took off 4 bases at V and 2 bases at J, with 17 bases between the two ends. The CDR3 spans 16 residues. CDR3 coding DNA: TGTGCCAGCAGCTCGGGTTTCGGGAGAGGTCAAGAGACCCAGTACTTC. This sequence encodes CASSSGFGRGQETQYF.

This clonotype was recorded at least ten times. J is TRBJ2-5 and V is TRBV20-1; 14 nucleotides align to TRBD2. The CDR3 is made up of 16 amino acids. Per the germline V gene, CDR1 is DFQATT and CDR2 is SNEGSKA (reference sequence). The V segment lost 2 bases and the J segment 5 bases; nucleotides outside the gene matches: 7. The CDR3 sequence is CSARPRLAGGWETQYF. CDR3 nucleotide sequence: TGCAGTGCTAGACCGCGACTAGCGGGAGGGTGGGAGACCCAGTACTTC.

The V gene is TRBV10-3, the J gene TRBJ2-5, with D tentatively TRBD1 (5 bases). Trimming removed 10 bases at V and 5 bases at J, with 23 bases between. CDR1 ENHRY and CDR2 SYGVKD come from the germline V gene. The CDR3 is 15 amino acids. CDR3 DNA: TGTGCCACCGATACAGGCGGTCAATGGTGGGAGACCCAGTACTTC. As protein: CATDTGGQWWETQYF.